Below, 25 T cell receptor beta chains from the same sample are listed, as sequenced in a study of blood T cell repertoires in COVID-19. Profiling relied on immunoSEQ multiplex PCR, and the TCRdb table lists in-frame clones only, not all of them. This repertoire shows about 130,000 clones, around nine tenths found once; its top ten account for more than 0.9%. Sequencing was performed on peripheral blood. The receptor set was obtained from a woman at least 80 years old with acute or convalescent COVID-19.

The chain couples TRBV27 to TRBJ1-5, with 9 bases aligning to TRBD1. Germline values: CDR1 MNHEY, CDR2 SMNVEV (reference sequence). Losses at the gene ends were 0 bases for V and 16 bases for J; bases not matched to a gene: 10. The CDR3 runs 14 residues. The CDR3 nucleotides are TGTGCCAGCAGTTTATCGAGTTGGACAGGGGTTCCCCATTTT. Translation gives CASSLSSWTGVPHF.

The gene calls are TRBV29-1 and TRBJ2-3, with 10 positions matching TRBD2. This CDR3 region has 19 residues. Looked up from germline, CDR1 is SQVTM and CDR2 is ANQGSEA. V was pared by 4 bases and J by 2 bases, with 18 bases of the junction left unmatched. The CDR3 loop is CSVGLGLAAQEGPTDTQYF. CDR3 nucleotides: TGCAGCGTTGGCCTAGGACTAGCGGCACAAGAGGGTCCCACAGATACGCAGTATTTT.

The genes are TRBV11-2 and TRBJ2-3; 7 bases match TRBD2. This CDR3 is built from 16 residues. Looked up from germline, CDR1 is SGHAT and CDR2 is FQNNGV. J was trimmed by 1 base and V by 1 base; bases with no gene match: 5. CDR3 residues: CASSLGMAGGTDTQYF. The CDR3, as DNA: TGTGCCAGCAGCTTAGGGATGGCGGGGGGCACAGATACGCAGTATTTT.

V is TRBV10-1 and J is TRBJ1-1; weak D call: TRBD1 (5 bases). The CDR3 has 14 residues. Germline-derived CDR1 and CDR2 are WNHNN and SYGVQD (reference sequence). Deletions cut 10 bases from V and 1 base from J, with 16 bases between. CDR3 coding DNA: TGCGCCAACCACGAGACAGAAACGAACACTGAAGCTTTCTTT. It specifies CANHETETNTEAFF.

This clone has a handful of counts. The J gene is TRBJ1-2, the V gene TRBV4-2; weak D call: TRBD1 (6 bases). Germline V gene data show CDR1 as LGHNA and CDR2 as YNFKEQ. The germline V and J ends were trimmed by 0 bases and 8 bases, with 13 bases remaining between them. The CDR3 sequence is 14 residues long. The CDR3 here is CASSQDLDSWGYTF. In DNA form, the CDR3 reads TGTGCCAGCAGCCAAGATTTGGACAGTTGGGGCTACACCTTC.

Only one count was recorded for this clone. V gene TRBV6-6 combines with J gene TRBJ2-2; 11 nucleotides line up with TRBD2. Germline CDR1 MNHNY, CDR2 SVGAGI (reference sequence). There are 21 residues in the CDR3. V dropped 6 bases and J dropped 5; count of bases not matched to a gene: 23. The CDR3 DNA follows: TGTGCCAGCAGCTCCCCAGCAGGGGCAGGGGTAGCGGGAGGGTGGACCGGGGAGCTGTTTTTT. It yields the protein CASSSPAGAGVAGGWTGELFF.

The chain couples TRBV4-1 to TRBJ2-5, with D perhaps matching TRBD2 (6 bases). This CDR3 is 16 amino acids long. The germline V and J ends were trimmed by 1 base and 1 base, with 13 bases remaining between them. From germline, CDR1 is MGHRA and CDR2 YSYEKL. The CDR3 reads CASSQGHGGSQETQYF. The CDR3 DNA is TGCGCCAGCAGCCAAGGGCATGGAGGGAGCCAAGAGACCCAGTACTTC.

CDR3 sequence: CASSHLLAGGSYEQYF. CDR3 in DNA: TGTGCCAGCAGTCATCTACTAGCGGGAGGCTCCTACGAGCAGTACTTC. The V gene is TRBV6-6, the J gene TRBJ2-7; TRBD2 matches at 12 bases. The CDR3 sequence is 16 residues long. V trimming: 5 bases; J trimming: 0 bases; junction bases outside the gene matches: 5. The V gene's germline CDR1 is MNHNY and CDR2 SVGAGI (reference sequence).

The chain joins TRBV7-3 to TRBJ1-1; no clear D. Trimming removed 5 bases from V and 3 bases from J, with 10 bases in between. This CDR3 region has 13 residues. Germline V gives CDR1 SGHTA, CDR2 FQGTGA. The DNA of the CDR3 is TGTGCCAGCAGCCCCGGTCTGGACACTGAAGCTTTCTTT. Its translation: CASSPGLDTEAFF.

In this sample, this clone turned up once. The chain employs TRBV28 and TRBJ2-1; D is uncertain. V gave up 6 bases and J gave up 0 bases, with 12 bases separating them. CDR3 length: 15 residues. The germline V gene has CDR1 MDHEN and CDR2 SYDVKM. The CDR3 DNA sequence: TGTGCCAGCAGCCCACCAGGTAGCTCCTACAATGAGCAGTTCTTC. It codes for CASSPPGSSYNEQFF.

This sequence joins TRBV4-2 and TRBJ1-2; TRBD1 aligns across 9 bases. The CDR3 runs 15 residues. The junction had 6 bases not matched to a gene; V was cut back by 3 bases and J by 4 bases. Germline V gives CDR1 LGHNA, CDR2 YNFKEQ. CDR3 region: CASSQDTGGSYGYTF. CDR3 nucleotide sequence: TGTGCCAGCAGCCAGGATACAGGGGGCTCCTATGGCTACACCTTC.

V gene TRBV3-1 (or the pseudogene TRBV3-2) combines with J gene TRBJ2-1; 12 bases are shared with TRBD1. The CDR3 totals 15 residues. Germline assignment: CDR1 LGHDT and CDR2 YNNKEL (reference sequence). Losses at the gene ends were 4 bases for V and 9 bases for J; bases not matched to a gene: 7. This CDR3 reads CASSLGTGGGGEQFF. The CDR3 DNA reads as TGTGCCAGCAGCCTCGGGACAGGGGGCGGTGGTGAGCAGTTCTTC.

V gene TRBV28 combines with J gene TRBJ1-2; 8 bases are a match to TRBD1. Germline values: CDR1 MDHEN, CDR2 SYDVKM. Trimming at V came to 2 bases and at J to 4 bases, leaving 6 bases not matched to a gene. The CDR3 sequence is 15 residues long. CDR3 coding DNA: TGTGCCAGCAGTTTAGGGGGACAGGCCTTCTATGGCTACACCTTC. It translates to CASSLGGQAFYGYTF.

The J gene is TRBJ1-4, the V gene TRBV24-1; maybe TRBD1 (6 bases). The germline gives CDR1 KGHDR, CDR2 SFDVKD. The CDR3 sequence is 16 residues long. V was shortened by 3 bases and J by 6 bases, with 16 bases between the two germline ends. CDR3 in amino acids: CATSDAKVSGDEKLFF. The CDR3 DNA reads as TGTGCCACCAGTGATGCCAAGGTTTCAGGGGATGAAAAACTGTTTTTT.

J is TRBJ1-1 and V is TRBV5-1; no clear D. CDR1 SGHRS and CDR2 YFSETQ come from the germline V gene. The CDR3 has 14 amino acids. Trimming left V 2 bases short and J 5 bases short, with 13 bases between. In DNA, the CDR3 is TGCGCCAGCAGCTTTGACACCCCGGGAACTGAAGCTTTCTTT. Translating gives CASSFDTPGTEAFF. Using reference TRBV5-1 and TRBJ1-1 for the parts outside the CDR3, the full variable domain is KAGVTQTPRYLIKTRGQQVTLSCSPISGHRSVSWYQQTPGQGLQFLFEYFSETQRNKGNFPGRFSGRQFSNSRSEMNVSTLELGDSALYLCASSFDTPGTEAFFGQGTRLTVV.

This rearrangement joins TRBV19 to TRBJ2-7, with a possible D match to TRBD1 (6 bases). The CDR3 totals 13 residues. Trimming stripped 4 bases from V and 3 bases from J, with 10 bases between. Per the germline V gene, CDR1 is LNHDA and CDR2 is SQIVND (reference sequence). The CDR3 sequence is CASSTTGNYEQYF. CDR3 nucleotide sequence: TGTGCCAGTAGTACGACAGGAAACTACGAGCAGTACTTC.

This chain joins TRBV5-1 and TRBJ2-3; the match to TRBD2 covers 8 bases. Unmatched junction bases numbered 6, after V lost 0 bases and J lost 6 bases. The CDR3 sequence is 15 residues long. Germline-derived CDR1 and CDR2 are SGHRS and YFSETQ. The CDR3 DNA is TGCGCCAGCAGCTTGGCGGGAGGGCCAATGGATACGCAGTATTTT. Protein product: CASSLAGGPMDTQYF.

The chain carries TRBV15 and TRBJ2-5; no clear D. Germline loops: CDR1 LNHNV, CDR2 YYDKDF (reference sequence). The CDR3 sequence is 12 residues long. V lost 6 bases to trimming and J lost 1 base, with 6 bases between them. The CDR3 coding sequence is TGTGCCACCAGTATTAGCCAAGAGACCCAGTACTTC. Translating gives CATSISQETQYF.

The chain has TRBV6-5 and TRBJ2-4; 7 bases fit TRBD2. This CDR3 has 13 residues. The germline V gene encodes CDR1 MNHEY and CDR2 SVGAGI. J was trimmed by 3 bases and V by 6 bases; bases with no gene match: 2. CDR3 in amino acids: CASRGGGKNIQYF. The CDR3, as DNA: TGTGCCAGCAGGGGCGGGGGCAAAAACATTCAGTACTTC.

The chain has TRBV29-1 and TRBJ2-2, with D possibly TRBD2 on 6 matching bases. The germline gives CDR1 SQVTM, CDR2 ANQGSEA. V was pared by 3 bases and J by 5 bases, with 13 bases between. This CDR3 contains 14 residues. CDR3 nucleotides: TGCAGCGTTGAGATCGGCGGAGGGACCGGGGAGCTGTTTTTT. It encodes CSVEIGGGTGELFF.

V and J are TRBV21-1 and TRBJ2-7; the table's D call of TRBD1 was not tested on the DNA. TRBV21-1 counts as a pseudogene. The CDR3 totals 16 residues. Here the CDR3 DNA reads TGTGCCAGCAGCAAAGCAGGTCGACAAAATGGGTACGAGCAGTACTTC. Its protein is CASSKAGRQNGYEQYF.

J is TRBJ1-5 and V is TRBV24-1, with no clear D. V lost 4 bases and J lost 7, with 7 bases in between. Germline loops: CDR1 KGHDR, CDR2 SFDVKD. The CDR3 has 12 residues. CDR3 amino acids: CATSDGVQPQHF. CDR3 bases: TGTGCCACCAGTGACGGGGTCCAGCCCCAGCATTTT.

This rearrangement joins TRBV19 to TRBJ2-3; D possibly corresponds to TRBD2 (7 bases). Germline V gene data show CDR1 as LNHDA and CDR2 as SQIVND (reference sequence). Trimming stripped 2 bases from V and 0 bases from J, with 15 bases between. This CDR3 comprises 17 residues. CDR3 sequence reads: CASSIRGGRGSTDTQYF. CDR3 sequence (DNA): TGTGCCAGTAGTATAAGGGGGGGGAGAGGAAGCACAGATACGCAGTATTTT.

The V gene is TRBV18, the J gene TRBJ1-1; a weak D match, TRBD1 (6 bases). V lost 3 bases to trimming and J lost 4 bases, with 12 bases between them. Germline V gives CDR1 KGHSH, CDR2 LQKENI. The CDR3 is 14 amino acids. The CDR3, as DNA: TGTGCCAGCTCACCTGGATTAGGGGGCACTGAAGCTTTCTTT. Its translation is CASSPGLGGTEAFF.

This clone showed up just once. The junction and the germline gene differ at one end; a read error may be behind it. V and J are TRBV7-7 and TRBJ2-5; 10 bases are shared with TRBD1. Germline V gives CDR1 SSHAT, CDR2 FNYEAQ (reference sequence). The CDR3 has 17 residues. The CDR3 DNA sequence: TGTGCTAGCAGCCCAGAAAGGGGGACAGGGGCCCAAGAGACCCAGTACTTC. As protein: CASSPERGTGAQETQYF. Full variable domain (missing parts from reference TRBV7-7 and TRBJ2-5): GAGVSQSPRYKVTKRGQDVTLRCDPISSHATLYWYQQALGQGPEFLTYFNYEAQPDKSGLPSDRFSAERPEGSISTLTIQRTEQRDSAMYRCASSPERGTGAQETQYFGPGTRLLVL.